This T cell receptor beta chain comes out of a study of shared T cell receptors in the human thymus. Clones were sequenced by immunoSEQ multiplex PCR, and TCRdb holds only the in-frame ones, with some missing. This sample yields roughly 700,000 clones, of which 70% to 90% are seen a single time; 0.01% belongs to the top ten. This clone has only one observation. Per the germline V gene, CDR1 is MNHNS and CDR2 is SASEGT. Trimming cost V 3 bases and J 7 bases, with 21 bases left between them. This CDR3 spans 16 amino acids. This sample also appeared in a second study, on human thymus T cells. That paper notes: Each of the donors was a healthy Finnish infant who was undergoing open corrective cardiac surgery for congenital heart defects. Resections obtained during corrective heart surgery supplied the thymus tissue. What appeared biased in thymic and blood repertoires was the usage of V and J genes. There were highly overlapping thymic repertoires among unrelated individuals, as related research reported.

The sequencing sample was made of thymocytes. This clonotype originated in a boy in the first two years of life with a congenital heart defect. The chain recombines TRBV6-1 with TRBJ2-5, with D possibly being TRBD2 (6 bases). This CDR3 is CASSDLTGARGGTQYF. CDR3 nucleotide sequence: TGTGCCAGCAGTGACCTTACGGGAGCGCGGGGTGGGACCCAGTACTTC.